The 22 T cell receptor beta chains reported below all come from one sample, sequenced in a study of technical replicates of blood from a few donors. Libraries were prepared by immunoSEQ multiplex PCR; TCRdb keeps only in-frame clonotypes and omits some of them. The table has fewer than 65,000 clones, approximately 87% seen once. The sample was PBMCs. The receptor set was obtained from a human donor in good health. Some clones in this sample may be carry-over from other donors' samples.

V usage is TRBV5-4 and J usage is TRBJ2-7; tentatively, D is TRBD2 (6 bases). The CDR3 is 12 residues long. Trimming took off 2 bases at V and 9 bases at J, with 12 bases between the two ends. Germline loops: CDR1 SGHNT, CDR2 YYREEE (reference sequence). The CDR3 spells CASSFNQGGQYF. CDR3 sequence (DNA): TGTGCCAGCAGCTTCAATCAGGGAGGGCAGTACTTC.

The chain recombines TRBV9 with TRBJ1-5; 12 bases map to TRBD1. V was clipped by 3 bases and J by 6 bases; unmatched bases: 7. Germline V gene sequence: CDR1 SGDLS, CDR2 YYNGEE. This CDR3 is built from 16 residues. CDR3 DNA sequence: TGTGCCAGCAGCGCCGGGACAGGGGGCTGGAGTCAGCCCCAGCATTTT. Translating gives CASSAGTGGWSQPQHF.

V and J are TRBV6-5 and TRBJ1-1, with 8 bases fitting TRBD1. Germline CDR1 reads MNHEY; CDR2 reads SVGAGI. The CDR3 totals 14 residues. V lost 4 bases to trimming and J lost 5 bases; unmatched junction nucleotides: 6. The chain's CDR3 is CASSSGRGRTEAFF. DNA of the CDR3: TGTGCCAGCAGTTCCGGCAGGGGGCGGACTGAAGCTTTCTTT.

The rearrangement links TRBV6-6 to TRBJ2-7; no reliable D call. Trimming cost V 7 bases and J 0 bases, with 13 bases left between them. Germline V gene sequence: CDR1 MNHNY, CDR2 SVGAGI (reference sequence). The CDR3 is made up of 14 amino acids. This CDR3 is CASIKEGVSYEQYF. DNA for the CDR3: TGTGCCAGCATCAAGGAAGGAGTCTCCTACGAGCAGTACTTC.

The gene calls are TRBV9 and TRBJ2-7; 8 positions match TRBD2. V lost 10 bases and J lost 9; bases outside the gene matches: 3. CDR1 and CDR2 from the germline V gene are SGDLS and YYNGEE. This CDR3 contains 9 residues. The CDR3 DNA is TGTGCCCGTCGGGGGGGGCAGTACTTC. The encoded protein is CARRGGQYF.

The J gene is TRBJ2-7, the V gene TRBV23-1; maybe TRBD2 (6 bases). TRBV23-1 belongs to the ORF category, with a function that is uncertain. V was cut by 0 bases and J by 0 bases, with 9 bases left in between. The CDR3 loop spans 15 amino acids. Here the CDR3 DNA reads TGCGCCAGCAGTCAATCCGGGGACTTCTCCTACGAGCAGTACTTC. This encodes CASSQSGDFSYEQYF.

The genes are TRBV30 and TRBJ1-1; D call uncertain. CDR3 length: 12 amino acids. Per germline, CDR1 GTSNPN and CDR2 SVGIG (reference sequence). V gave up 2 bases and J gave up 0 bases, with 4 bases separating them. This chain's CDR3 is CAWSPVNTEAFF. In DNA, the CDR3 is TGTGCCTGGAGTCCGGTGAACACTGAAGCTTTCTTT.

The V call is TRBV4-1, the J call TRBJ1-4; D unresolved. Germline loops: CDR1 MGHRA, CDR2 YSYEKL. The CDR3 is 16 residues long. Deletions cut 9 bases from V and 4 bases from J, with 21 bases between. The CDR3 loop is CASGAASRGYNEKLFF. CDR3 sequence (DNA): TGCGCCAGTGGAGCGGCCTCCCGGGGATATAATGAAAAACTGTTTTTT.

This clone was observed a single time. This rearrangement joins TRBV7-9 to TRBJ1-1; 10 bases are a match to TRBD1. Germline CDR1 reads SEHNR; CDR2 reads FQNEAQ (reference sequence). There are 15 residues in the CDR3. The J segment lost 2 bases and the V segment lost 5 bases, leaving 5 bases of the junction unmatched. The CDR3 DNA follows: TGTGCCAGCAGCCGACAGGGGGCTTCAAACACTGAAGCTTTCTTT. Residues: CASSRQGASNTEAFF.

This chain uses TRBV2 with TRBJ2-7, with a possible D match to TRBD2 (6 bases). This CDR3 spans 13 amino acids. Trimming shortened V by 3 bases and J by 6 bases, and 12 bases separated the two germline ends. Germline CDR1 reads SNHLY; CDR2 reads FYNNEI. CDR3 sequence (DNA): TGTGCCAGCAGTGACGAGGGAGCGGGCGAGCAGTACTTC. This sequence encodes CASSDEGAGEQYF. Looking up the rest from reference TRBV2 and TRBJ2-7 gives the full variable domain: EPEVTQTPSHQVTQMGQEVILRCVPISNHLYFYWYRQILGQKVEFLVSFYNNEISEKSEIFDDQFSVERPDGSNFTLKIRSTKLEDSAMYFCASSDEGAGEQYFGPGTRLTVT.

The chain combines TRBV6-5 with TRBJ2-3, with TRBD1 identical over 7 bases. Trimming took 0 bases from V and 5 from J; bases not matched to a gene: 5. Germline V gives CDR1 MNHEY, CDR2 SVGAGI. This CDR3 contains 15 residues. The CDR3 is CASSYSGGAVDTQYF. As DNA, the CDR3 is TGTGCCAGCAGTTACTCAGGGGGCGCCGTAGATACGCAGTATTTT.

This chain uses TRBV5-1 with TRBJ2-5, with TRBD1 matching 7 bases. Germline CDR1 is SGHRS and CDR2 is YFSETQ. V lost 4 bases, J lost 2 bases, and 2 bases stayed unmatched. The CDR3 is 13 amino acids. In DNA form, the CDR3 reads TGCGCCAGCAGCAGGGGGCCGCAAGAGACCCAGTACTTC. It is translated as CASSRGPQETQYF.

J is TRBJ2-6 and V is TRBV9; D is unresolved. The CDR3 totals 13 residues. V lost 4 bases and J lost 8, with 10 bases in between. In germline, CDR1 is SGDLS, CDR2 YYNGEE. The CDR3 loop reads CASSSVATNVLTF. CDR3 nucleotides: TGTGCCAGCAGCTCCGTAGCTACCAACGTCCTGACTTTC.

The chain has TRBV7-9 and TRBJ1-6; 7 nucleotides match TRBD1. From germline, CDR1 is SEHNR and CDR2 FQNEAQ (reference sequence). V lost 5 bases, J lost 5 bases, and 6 bases stayed unmatched. The CDR3 is made up of 15 amino acids. The DNA for the CDR3 is TGTGCCAGCAGCCCGGGACAGACCAATAATTCACCCCTCCACTTT. Protein product: CASSPGQTNNSPLHF.

The chain couples TRBV5-6 to TRBJ2-7; 8 bases line up with TRBD1. V shed 4 bases and J 7 bases; nucleotides not matched to a gene: 13. The CDR3 contains 15 residues. CDR1 and CDR2 (germline): SGHDT, YYEEEE. In DNA form, the CDR3 reads TGTGCCAGCAGCCGACAGCTGACAGGGGTGAGTGAGCAGTACTTC. Protein product: CASSRQLTGVSEQYF.

The chain carries TRBV7-2 and TRBJ2-7, with D possibly TRBD1 on 7 matching bases. The CDR3 runs 14 residues. V lost 5 bases and J 2 bases, leaving 13 bases between the germline ends. Germline loops: CDR1 SGHTA, CDR2 FQGNSA. The CDR3: CASSPQGGTYEQYF. The CDR3, as DNA: TGTGCCAGCAGCCCCCAGGGGGGAACCTACGAGCAGTACTTC.

The gene calls are TRBV2 and TRBJ2-7; D gene ambiguous. Germline loops: CDR1 SNHLY, CDR2 FYNNEI. Deletions cut 6 bases from V and 1 base from J, with 13 bases between. The CDR3 spans 14 residues. The CDR3 loop is CASSTDSSSYEQYF. The CDR3 DNA is TGTGCCAGCAGCACCGACTCTTCTTCCTACGAGCAGTACTTC.

The chain combines TRBV5-1 with TRBJ1-2; 10 bases map to TRBD1. V lost 0 bases to trimming and J lost 2 bases; unmatched junction nucleotides: 4. From germline, CDR1 is SGHRS and CDR2 YFSETQ. The CDR3 totals 16 residues. The CDR3 region has the DNA TGCGCCAGCAGCTTGGGCGACAGGGGGCAAAACTATGGCTACACCTTC. Protein product: CASSLGDRGQNYGYTF.

This clone has a single count. The CDR3 region has the DNA TGTGCCAGCAGGTCCTACGGGGATGGTGCAGATACGCAGTATTTT. This codes for CASRSYGDGADTQYF. This sequence joins TRBV5-5 and TRBJ2-3; the D gene is possibly TRBD2 (5 bases). Germline V gene data show CDR1 as SGHKS and CDR2 as YYEKEE (reference sequence). The CDR3 length is 15 residues. The V end lost 5 bases, the J end lost 4 bases, and 17 bases lay between the germline ends.

This rearrangement joins TRBV19 to TRBJ1-1; 8 bases are a match to TRBD1. Trimming took 5 bases from V and 1 from J; bases not matched to a gene: 9. This CDR3 region has 16 residues. Germline loops: CDR1 LNHDA, CDR2 SQIVND (reference sequence). CDR3 protein: CASSPRTGLANTEAFF. The CDR3 DNA reads as TGTGCCAGTAGTCCAAGGACAGGGCTAGCGAACACTGAAGCTTTCTTT.

The chain recombines TRBV7-4 with TRBJ1-5, with TRBD1 matching over 7 bases. The CDR3 contains 16 residues. Germline values: CDR1 SGHVT, CDR2 SQSDAQ. V dropped 4 bases and J dropped 1; count of bases not matched to a gene: 7. The DNA of the CDR3 is TGTGCCAGCAGCTCGAACAGGGGCCCCAGCAATCAGCCCCAGCATTTT. Translating gives CASSSNRGPSNQPQHF.

This chain connects TRBV13 to TRBJ1-4, with 9 bases aligning to TRBD1. Germline CDR1 reads PRHDT; CDR2 reads FYEKMQ (reference sequence). V gave up 0 bases and J gave up 9 bases; unmatched junction bases: 5. The CDR3 extends over 15 amino acids. In nucleotides, the CDR3 is TGTGCCAGCAGCTTAGGGGACAGGGGTTTCAAAAAACTGTTTTTT. Its protein product is CASSLGDRGFKKLFF.